This TCR beta chain was sequenced for a study of blood T cell repertoires in COVID-19. Profiled with immunoSEQ multiplex PCR; TCRdb holds only in-frame clones, not every one. Of over 150,000 clones detected, 70% to 90% appear once; the ten largest clones hold 8.3%. The CDR3 is made up of 14 amino acids. Germline V CDR1 and CDR2: KGHSH, LQKENI. Trimming cost V 6 bases and J 6 bases, with 15 bases left between them. What was sequenced was peripheral blood. This sequence originates from a woman aged 60 to 75 with COVID-19, enrolled during active disease. The chain links TRBV18 to TRBJ1-5; possible D gene TRBD1, 6 bases. CDR3 in amino acids: CASSPGGAGQPQHF. The DNA for the CDR3 is TGTGCCAGCTCTCCGGGGGGGGCTGGTCAGCCCCAGCATTTT.